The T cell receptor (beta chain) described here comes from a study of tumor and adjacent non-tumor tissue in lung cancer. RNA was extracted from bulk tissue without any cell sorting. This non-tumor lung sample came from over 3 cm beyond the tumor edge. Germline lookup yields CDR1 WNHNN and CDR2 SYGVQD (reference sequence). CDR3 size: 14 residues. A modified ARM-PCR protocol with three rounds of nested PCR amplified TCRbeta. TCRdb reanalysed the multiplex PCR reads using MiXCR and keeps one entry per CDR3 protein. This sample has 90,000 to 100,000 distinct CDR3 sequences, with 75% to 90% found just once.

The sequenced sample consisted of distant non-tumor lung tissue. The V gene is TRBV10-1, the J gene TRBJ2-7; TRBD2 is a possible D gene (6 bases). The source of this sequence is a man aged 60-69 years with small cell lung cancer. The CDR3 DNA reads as TGCTCGAGCAGTGAAGGAGGGAGCCCTAACGTGCAGTACGTC. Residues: CSSSEGGSPNVQYV.